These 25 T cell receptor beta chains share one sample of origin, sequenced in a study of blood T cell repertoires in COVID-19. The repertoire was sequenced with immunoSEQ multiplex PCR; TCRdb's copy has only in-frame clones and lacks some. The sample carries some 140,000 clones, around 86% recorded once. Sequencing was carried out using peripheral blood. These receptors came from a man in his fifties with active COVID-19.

CDR3: CASSLHRGGISGANVLTF. The CDR3 nucleotides are TGTGCCAGCAGCCTTCACAGGGGGGGTATTTCTGGGGCCAACGTCCTGACTTTC. V usage is TRBV7-9 and J usage is TRBJ2-6; D perhaps matches TRBD1 (8 bases). The CDR3 covers 18 residues. Trimming stripped 5 bases from V and 1 base from J, with 18 bases between. Germline V gene data show CDR1 as SEHNR and CDR2 as FQNEAQ (reference sequence).

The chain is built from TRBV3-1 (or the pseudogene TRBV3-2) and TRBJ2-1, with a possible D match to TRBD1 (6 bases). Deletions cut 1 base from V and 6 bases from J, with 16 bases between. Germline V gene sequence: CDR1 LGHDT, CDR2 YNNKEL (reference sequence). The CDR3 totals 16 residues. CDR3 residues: CASSQGQAGLGNEQFF. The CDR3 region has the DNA TGTGCCAGCAGCCAAGGACAGGCAGGGCTCGGCAATGAGCAGTTCTTC.

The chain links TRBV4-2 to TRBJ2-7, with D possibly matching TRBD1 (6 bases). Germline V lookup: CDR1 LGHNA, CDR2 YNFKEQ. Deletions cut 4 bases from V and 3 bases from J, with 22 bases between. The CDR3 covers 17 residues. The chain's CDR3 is CASSRLLGQGSDYEQYF. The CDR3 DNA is TGTGCCAGCAGCCGACTACTGGGACAAGGCTCGGACTACGAGCAGTACTTC.

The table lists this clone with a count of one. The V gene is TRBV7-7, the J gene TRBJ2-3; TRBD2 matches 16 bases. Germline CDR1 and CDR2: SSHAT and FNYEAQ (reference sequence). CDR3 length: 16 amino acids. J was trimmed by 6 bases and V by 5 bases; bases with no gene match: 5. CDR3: CASSGGLAGGLDTQYF. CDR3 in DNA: TGTGCCAGCAGCGGGGGACTAGCGGGGGGGCTGGATACGCAGTATTTT.

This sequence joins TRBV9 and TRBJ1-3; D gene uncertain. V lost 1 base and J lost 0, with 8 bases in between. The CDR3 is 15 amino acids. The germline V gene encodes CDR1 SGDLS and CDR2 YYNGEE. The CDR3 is CASSVRADSGNTIYF. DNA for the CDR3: TGTGCCAGCAGCGTACGCGCGGACTCTGGAAACACCATATATTTT.

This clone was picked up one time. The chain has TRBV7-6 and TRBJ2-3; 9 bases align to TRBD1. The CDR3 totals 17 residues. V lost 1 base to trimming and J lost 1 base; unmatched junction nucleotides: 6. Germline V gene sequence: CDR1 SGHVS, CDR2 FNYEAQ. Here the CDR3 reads CASSLVFWTGGTDTQYF. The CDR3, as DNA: TGTGCCAGCAGCTTAGTGTTCTGGACAGGGGGCACAGATACGCAGTATTTT.

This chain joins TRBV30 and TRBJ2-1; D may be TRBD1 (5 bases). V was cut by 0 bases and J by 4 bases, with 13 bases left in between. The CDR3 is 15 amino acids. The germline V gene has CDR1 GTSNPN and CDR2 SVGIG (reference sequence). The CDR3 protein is CAWSVRSGAYNEQFF. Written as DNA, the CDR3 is TGTGCCTGGAGTGTACGGAGTGGGGCGTACAATGAGCAGTTCTTC.

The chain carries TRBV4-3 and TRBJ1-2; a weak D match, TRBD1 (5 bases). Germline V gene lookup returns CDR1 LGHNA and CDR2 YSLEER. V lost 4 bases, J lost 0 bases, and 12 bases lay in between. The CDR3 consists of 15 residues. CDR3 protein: CASSREGPANYGYTF. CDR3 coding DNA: TGCGCCAGCAGCCGGGAGGGACCAGCTAACTATGGCTACACCTTC.

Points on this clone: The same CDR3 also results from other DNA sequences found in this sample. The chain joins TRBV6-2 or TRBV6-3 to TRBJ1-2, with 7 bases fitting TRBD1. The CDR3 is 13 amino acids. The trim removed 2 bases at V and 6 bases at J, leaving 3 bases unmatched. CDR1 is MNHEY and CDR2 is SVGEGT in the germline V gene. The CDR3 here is CASSYKGAHGYTF. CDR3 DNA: TGTGCCAGCAGTTACAAGGGGGCTCATGGCTACACCTTC.

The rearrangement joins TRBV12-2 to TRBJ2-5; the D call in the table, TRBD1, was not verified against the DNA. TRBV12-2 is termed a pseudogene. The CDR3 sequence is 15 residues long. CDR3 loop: CASRPGTGRQETQYF. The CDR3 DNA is TGTGCAAGTCGCCCTGGGACAGGCCGACAAGAGACCCAGTACTTC.

CDR3 nucleotides: TGTGCCAGCAGAGCCCCATACAGATCCTATGGCTACACCTTC. It translates to CASRAPYRSYGYTF. The rearrangement joins TRBV27 to TRBJ1-2, with D unclear. The germline CDR1 and CDR2 sequences are MNHEY and SMNVEV (reference sequence). Trimming stripped 6 bases from V and 4 bases from J, with 15 bases between. CDR3 length: 14 amino acids.

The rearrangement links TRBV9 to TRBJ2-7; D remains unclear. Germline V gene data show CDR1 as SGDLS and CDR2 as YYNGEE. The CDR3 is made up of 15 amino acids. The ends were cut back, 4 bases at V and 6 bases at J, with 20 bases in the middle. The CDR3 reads CASSKTSFLPSEQYF. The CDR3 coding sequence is TGTGCCAGCAGCAAGACGAGCTTTCTTCCTAGCGAGCAGTACTTC.

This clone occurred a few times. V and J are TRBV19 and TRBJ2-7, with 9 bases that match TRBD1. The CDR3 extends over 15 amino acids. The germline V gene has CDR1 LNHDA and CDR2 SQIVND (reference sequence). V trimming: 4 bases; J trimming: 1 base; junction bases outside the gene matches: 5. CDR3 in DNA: TGTGCCAGTAGTAAAGGGACAGGGTCGTCCTACGAGCAGTACTTC. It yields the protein CASSKGTGSSYEQYF.

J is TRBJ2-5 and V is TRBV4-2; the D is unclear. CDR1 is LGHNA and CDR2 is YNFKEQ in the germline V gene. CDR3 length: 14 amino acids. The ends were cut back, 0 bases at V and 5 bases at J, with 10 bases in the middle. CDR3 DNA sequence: TGTGCCAGCAGCCAAGAGGAGACCGGGGAGACCCAGTACTTC. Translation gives CASSQEETGETQYF.

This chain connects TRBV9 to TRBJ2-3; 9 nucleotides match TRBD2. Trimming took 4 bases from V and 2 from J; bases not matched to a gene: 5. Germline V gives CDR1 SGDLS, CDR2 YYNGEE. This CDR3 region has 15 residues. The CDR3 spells CASSHSGGSTDTQYF. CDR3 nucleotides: TGTGCCAGCAGCCACAGCGGGGGGTCCACAGATACGCAGTATTTT.

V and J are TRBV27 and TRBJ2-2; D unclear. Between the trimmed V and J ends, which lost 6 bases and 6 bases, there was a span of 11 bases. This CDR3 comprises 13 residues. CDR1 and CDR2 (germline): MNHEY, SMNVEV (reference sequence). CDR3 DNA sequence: TGTGCCAGCAGCTGGATGGCGGCCGGGGAGCTGTTTTTT. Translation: CASSWMAAGELFF.

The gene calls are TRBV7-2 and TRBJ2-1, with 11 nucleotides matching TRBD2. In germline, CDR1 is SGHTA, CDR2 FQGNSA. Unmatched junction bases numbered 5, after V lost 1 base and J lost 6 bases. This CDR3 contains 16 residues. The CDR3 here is CASSLETSGGLNEQFF. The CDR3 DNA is TGTGCCAGCAGCTTAGAAACTAGCGGGGGCCTCAATGAGCAGTTCTTC. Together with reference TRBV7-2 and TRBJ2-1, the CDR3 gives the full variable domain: GAGVSQSPSNKVTEKGKDVELRCDPISGHTALYWYRQSLGQGLEFLIYFQGNSAPDKSGLPSDRFSAERTGGSVSTLTIQRTQQEDSAVYLCASSLETSGGLNEQFFGPGTRLTVL.

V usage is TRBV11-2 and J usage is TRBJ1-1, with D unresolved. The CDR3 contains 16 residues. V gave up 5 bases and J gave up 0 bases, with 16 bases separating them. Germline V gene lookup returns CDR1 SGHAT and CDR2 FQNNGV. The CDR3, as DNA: TGTGCCAGCAGCCCCCTCCAAAGTACTTTGAACACTGAAGCTTTCTTT. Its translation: CASSPLQSTLNTEAFF. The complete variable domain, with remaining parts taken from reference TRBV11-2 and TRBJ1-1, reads EAGVAQSPRYKIIEKRQSVAFWCNPISGHATLYWYQQILGQGPKLLIQFQNNGVVDDSQLPKDRFSAERLKGVDSTLKIQPAKLEDSAVYLCASSPLQSTLNTEAFFGQGTRLTVV.

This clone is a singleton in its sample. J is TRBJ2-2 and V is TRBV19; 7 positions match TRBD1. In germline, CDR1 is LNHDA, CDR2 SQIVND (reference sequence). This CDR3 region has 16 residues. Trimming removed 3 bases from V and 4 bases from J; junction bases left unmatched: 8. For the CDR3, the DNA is TGTGCCAGTAGTATTTCACAGGACAGGAGCACCGGGGAGCTGTTTTTT. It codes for CASSISQDRSTGELFF.

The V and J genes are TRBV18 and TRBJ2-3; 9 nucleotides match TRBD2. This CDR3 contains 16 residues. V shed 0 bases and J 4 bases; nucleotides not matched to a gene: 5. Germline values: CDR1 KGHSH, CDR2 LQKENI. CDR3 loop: CASSPPGLALPDTQYF. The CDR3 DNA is TGTGCCAGCTCACCACCGGGACTAGCTCTCCCAGATACGCAGTATTTT. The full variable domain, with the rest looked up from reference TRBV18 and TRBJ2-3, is NAGVMQNPRHLVRRRGQEARLRCSPMKGHSHVYWYRQLPEEGLKFMVYLQKENIIDESGMPKERFSAEFPKEGPSILRIQQVVRGDSAAYFCASSPPGLALPDTQYFGPGTRLTVL.

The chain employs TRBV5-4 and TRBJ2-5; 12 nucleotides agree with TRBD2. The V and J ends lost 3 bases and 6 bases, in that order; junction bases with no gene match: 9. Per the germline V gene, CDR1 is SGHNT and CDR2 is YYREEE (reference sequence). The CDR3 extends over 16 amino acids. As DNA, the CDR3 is TGTGCCAGCAGCTCGGGCATACTAGCGGGGGGTCAGACCCAGTACTTC. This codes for CASSSGILAGGQTQYF.

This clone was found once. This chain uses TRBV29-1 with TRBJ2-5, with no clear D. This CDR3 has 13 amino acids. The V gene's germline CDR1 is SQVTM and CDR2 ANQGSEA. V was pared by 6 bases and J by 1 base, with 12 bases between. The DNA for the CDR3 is TGCAGCGTCCAATCAAAAGCCCAAGAGACCCAGTACTTC. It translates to CSVQSKAQETQYF.

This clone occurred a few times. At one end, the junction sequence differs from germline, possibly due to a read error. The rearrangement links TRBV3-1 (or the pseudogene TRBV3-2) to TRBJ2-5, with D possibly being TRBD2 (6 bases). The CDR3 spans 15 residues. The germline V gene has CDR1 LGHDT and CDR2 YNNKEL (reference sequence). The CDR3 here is CASSPRGMVQEAQYF. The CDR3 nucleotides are TGTGCCAGTAGTCCACGGGGGATGGTGCAAGAGGCCCAGTACTTC.

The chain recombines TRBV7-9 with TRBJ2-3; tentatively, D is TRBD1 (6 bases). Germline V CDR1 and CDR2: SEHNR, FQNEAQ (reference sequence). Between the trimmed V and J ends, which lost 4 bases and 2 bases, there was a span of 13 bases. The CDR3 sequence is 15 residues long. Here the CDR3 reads CASSSLRQDTDTQYF. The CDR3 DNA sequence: TGTGCCAGCAGCTCACTACGACAGGACACAGATACGCAGTATTTT.

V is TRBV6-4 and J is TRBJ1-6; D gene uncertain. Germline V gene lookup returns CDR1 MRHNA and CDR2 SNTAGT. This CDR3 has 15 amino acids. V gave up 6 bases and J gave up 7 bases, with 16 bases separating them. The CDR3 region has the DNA TGTGCCAGCAGCCTAGCTGGGATACCCAATTCACCCCTCCACTTT. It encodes CASSLAGIPNSPLHF.